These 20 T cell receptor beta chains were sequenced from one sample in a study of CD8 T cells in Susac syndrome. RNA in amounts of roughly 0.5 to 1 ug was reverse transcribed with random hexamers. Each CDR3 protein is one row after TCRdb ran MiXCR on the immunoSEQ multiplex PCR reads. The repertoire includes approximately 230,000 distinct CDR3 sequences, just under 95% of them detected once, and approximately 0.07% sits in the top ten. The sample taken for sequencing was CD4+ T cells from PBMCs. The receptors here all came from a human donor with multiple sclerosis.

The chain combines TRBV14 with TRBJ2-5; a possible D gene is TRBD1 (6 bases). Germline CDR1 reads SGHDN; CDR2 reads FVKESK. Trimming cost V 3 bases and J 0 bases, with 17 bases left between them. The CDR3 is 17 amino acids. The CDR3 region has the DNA TGTGCCAGCAGCCACTCCGGGACAAGATTCGACCAAGAGACCCAGTACTTC. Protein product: CASSHSGTRFDQETQYF.

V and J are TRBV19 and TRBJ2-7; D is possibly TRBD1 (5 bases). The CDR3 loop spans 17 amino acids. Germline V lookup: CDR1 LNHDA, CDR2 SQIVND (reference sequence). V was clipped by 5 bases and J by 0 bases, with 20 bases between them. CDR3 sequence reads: CASSSRKITGSSYEQYF. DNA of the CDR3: TGTGCCAGTAGTTCGCGCAAGATAACAGGAAGCTCCTACGAGCAGTACTTC. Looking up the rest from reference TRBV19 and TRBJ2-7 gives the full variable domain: DGGITQSPKYLFRKEGQNVTLSCEQNLNHDAMYWYRQDPGQGLRLIYYSQIVNDFQKGDIAEGYSVSREKKESFPLTVTSAQKNPTAFYLCASSSRKITGSSYEQYFGPGTRLTVT.

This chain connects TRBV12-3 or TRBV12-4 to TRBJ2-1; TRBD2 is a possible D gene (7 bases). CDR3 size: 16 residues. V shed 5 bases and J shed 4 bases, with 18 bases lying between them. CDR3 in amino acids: CASSRQGGAFYNEQFF. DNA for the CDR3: TGTGCCAGCAGTCGGCAAGGGGGGGCCTTTTACAATGAGCAGTTCTTC.

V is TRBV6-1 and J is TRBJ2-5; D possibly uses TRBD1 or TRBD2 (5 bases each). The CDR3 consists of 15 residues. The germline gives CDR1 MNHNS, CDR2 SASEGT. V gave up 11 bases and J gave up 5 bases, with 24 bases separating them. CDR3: CAGTWGTTPGETQYF. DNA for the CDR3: TGTGCCGGTACCTGGGGGACGACACCTGGCGAGACCCAGTACTTC.

The CDR3 region is CASSRLSGTEYGYTF. CDR3 coding DNA: TGTGCCAGCAGCCGCCTGTCCGGGACAGAATATGGCTACACCTTC. The J gene is TRBJ1-2, the V gene TRBV11-2; TRBD1 matches at 7 bases. The CDR3 spans 15 residues. The germline V gene encodes CDR1 SGHAT and CDR2 FQNNGV. V lost 5 bases to trimming and J lost 5 bases; unmatched junction nucleotides: 11.

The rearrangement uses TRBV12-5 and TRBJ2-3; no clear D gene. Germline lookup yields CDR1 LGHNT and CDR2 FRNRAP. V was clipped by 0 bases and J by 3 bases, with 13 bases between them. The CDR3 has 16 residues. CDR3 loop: CASGLVLGPETDTQYF. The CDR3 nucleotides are TGTGCTAGTGGTTTGGTACTTGGACCGGAGACAGATACGCAGTATTTT.

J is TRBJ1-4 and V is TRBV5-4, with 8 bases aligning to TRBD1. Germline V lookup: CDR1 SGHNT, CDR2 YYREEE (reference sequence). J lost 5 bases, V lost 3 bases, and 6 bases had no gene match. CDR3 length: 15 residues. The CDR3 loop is CASSSKQGENEKLFF. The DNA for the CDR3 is TGTGCCAGCAGCTCGAAACAGGGGGAGAATGAAAAACTGTTTTTT.

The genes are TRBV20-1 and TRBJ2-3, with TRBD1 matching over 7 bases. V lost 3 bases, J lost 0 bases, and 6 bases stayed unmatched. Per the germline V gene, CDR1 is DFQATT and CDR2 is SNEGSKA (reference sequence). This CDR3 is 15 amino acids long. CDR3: CSASDRVSSTDTQYF. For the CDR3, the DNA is TGCAGTGCTAGCGACAGGGTTTCTAGCACAGATACGCAGTATTTT.

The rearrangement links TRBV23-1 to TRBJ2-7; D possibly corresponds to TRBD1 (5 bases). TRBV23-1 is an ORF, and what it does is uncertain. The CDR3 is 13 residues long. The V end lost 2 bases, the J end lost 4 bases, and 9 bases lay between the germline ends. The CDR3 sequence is CASSQLRVYEQYV. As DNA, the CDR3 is TGCGCCAGCAGTCAACTCAGGGTTTACGAGCAGTACGTC.

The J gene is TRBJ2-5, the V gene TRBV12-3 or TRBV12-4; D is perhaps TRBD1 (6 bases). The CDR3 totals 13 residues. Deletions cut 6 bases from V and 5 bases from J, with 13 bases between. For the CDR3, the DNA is TGTGCCAGCAGCAAGGCAGGGGTGGAGACCCAGTACTTC. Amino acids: CASSKAGVETQYF.

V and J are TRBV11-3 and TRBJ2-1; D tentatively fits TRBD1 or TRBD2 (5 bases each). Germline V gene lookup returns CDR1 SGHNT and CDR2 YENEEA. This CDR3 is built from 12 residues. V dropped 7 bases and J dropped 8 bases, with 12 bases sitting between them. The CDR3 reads CASTRGIDEQFF. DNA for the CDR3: TGTGCCAGCACCCGGGGCATCGATGAGCAGTTCTTC. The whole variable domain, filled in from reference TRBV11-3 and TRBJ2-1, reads EAGVVQSPRYKIIEKKQPVAFWCNPISGHNTLYWYLQNLGQGPELLIRYENEEAVDDSQLPKDRFSAERLKGVDSTLKIQPAELGDSAVYLCASTRGIDEQFFGPGTRLTVL.

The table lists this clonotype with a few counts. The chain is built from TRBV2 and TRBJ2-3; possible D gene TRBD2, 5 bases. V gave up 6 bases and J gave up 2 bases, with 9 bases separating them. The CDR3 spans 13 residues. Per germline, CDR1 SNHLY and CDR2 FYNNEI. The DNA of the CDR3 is TGTGCCAGCAGGCCGGGATCCACAGATACGCAGTATTTT. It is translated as CASRPGSTDTQYF.

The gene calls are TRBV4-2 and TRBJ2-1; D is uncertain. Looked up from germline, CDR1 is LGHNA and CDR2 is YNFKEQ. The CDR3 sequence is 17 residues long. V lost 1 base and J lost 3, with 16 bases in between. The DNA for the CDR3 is TGTGCCAGCAGCCAAGTTGGTGGGGTAGAGTACTACAATGAGCAGTTCTTC. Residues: CASSQVGGVEYYNEQFF.

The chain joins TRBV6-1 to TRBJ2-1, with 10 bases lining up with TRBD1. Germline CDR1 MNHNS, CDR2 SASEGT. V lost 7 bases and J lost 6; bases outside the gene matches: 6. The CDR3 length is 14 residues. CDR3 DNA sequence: TGTGCCAGCACAGAAGGGACAGGGGTCAATGAGCAGTTCTTC. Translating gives CASTEGTGVNEQFF.

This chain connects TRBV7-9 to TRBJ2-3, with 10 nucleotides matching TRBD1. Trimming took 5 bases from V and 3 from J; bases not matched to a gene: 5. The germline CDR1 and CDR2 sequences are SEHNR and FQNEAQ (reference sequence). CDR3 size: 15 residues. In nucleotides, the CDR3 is TGTGCCAGCAGCCGTGACAGGGGGCAGACAGATACGCAGTATTTT. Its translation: CASSRDRGQTDTQYF.

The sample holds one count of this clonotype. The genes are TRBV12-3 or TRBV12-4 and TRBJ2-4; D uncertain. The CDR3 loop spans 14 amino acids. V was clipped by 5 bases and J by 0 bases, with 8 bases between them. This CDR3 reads CASSPELAKNIQYF. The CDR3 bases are TGTGCCAGCAGTCCTGAGCTAGCCAAAAACATTCAGTACTTC.

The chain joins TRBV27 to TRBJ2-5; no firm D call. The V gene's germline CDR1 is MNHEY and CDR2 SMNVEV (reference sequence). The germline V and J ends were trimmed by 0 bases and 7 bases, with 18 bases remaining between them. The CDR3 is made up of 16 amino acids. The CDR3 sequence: CASSLSIRAPGRTQYF. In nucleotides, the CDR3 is TGTGCCAGCAGTTTATCGATAAGGGCCCCCGGCCGGACCCAGTACTTC.

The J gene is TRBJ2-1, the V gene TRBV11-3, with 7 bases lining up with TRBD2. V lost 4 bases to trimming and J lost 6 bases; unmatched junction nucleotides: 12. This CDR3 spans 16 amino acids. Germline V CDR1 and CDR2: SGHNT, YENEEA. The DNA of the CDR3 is TGTGCCAGCAGCTCTTTAGCAAGGGACTACCCCAATGAGCAGTTCTTC. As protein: CASSSLARDYPNEQFF. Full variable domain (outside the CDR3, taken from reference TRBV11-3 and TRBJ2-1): EAGVVQSPRYKIIEKKQPVAFWCNPISGHNTLYWYLQNLGQGPELLIRYENEEAVDDSQLPKDRFSAERLKGVDSTLKIQPAELGDSAVYLCASSSLARDYPNEQFFGPGTRLTVL.

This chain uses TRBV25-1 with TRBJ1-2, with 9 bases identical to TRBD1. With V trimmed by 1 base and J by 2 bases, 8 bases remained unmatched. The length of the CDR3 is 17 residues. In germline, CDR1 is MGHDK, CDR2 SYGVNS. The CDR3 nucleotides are TGTGCCAGCAGTGAATTGGTTGAGGGACAGGGCAACTATGGCTACACCTTC. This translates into CASSELVEGQGNYGYTF.

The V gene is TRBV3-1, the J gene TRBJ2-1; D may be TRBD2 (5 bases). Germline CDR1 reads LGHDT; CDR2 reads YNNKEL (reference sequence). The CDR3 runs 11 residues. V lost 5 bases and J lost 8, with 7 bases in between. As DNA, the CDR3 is TGTGCCAGCAGCTACGGGGATGAGCAGTTCTTC. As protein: CASSYGDEQFF.